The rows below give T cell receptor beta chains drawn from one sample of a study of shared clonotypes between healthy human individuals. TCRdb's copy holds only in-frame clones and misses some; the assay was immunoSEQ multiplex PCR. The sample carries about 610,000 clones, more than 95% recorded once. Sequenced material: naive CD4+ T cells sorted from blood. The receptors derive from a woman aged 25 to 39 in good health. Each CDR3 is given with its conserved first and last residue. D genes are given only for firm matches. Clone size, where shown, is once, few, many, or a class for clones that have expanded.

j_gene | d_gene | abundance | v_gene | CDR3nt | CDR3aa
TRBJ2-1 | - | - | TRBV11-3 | TGTGCCAGCAGCGCAAATAGGGCCAATGAGCAGTTCTTC | CASSANRANEQFF
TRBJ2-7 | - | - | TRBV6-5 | TGTGCCAGCAGCCATAGAGAATACTACGAGCAGTACTTC | CASSHREYYEQYF
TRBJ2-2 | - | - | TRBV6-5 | TGTGCCAGCAGTTACTCCTATCTGCATTCGTCCGGGGAGCTGTTTTTT | CASSYSYLHSSGELFF
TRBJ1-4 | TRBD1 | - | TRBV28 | TGTGCCAGCAGGGAAGGGGGCGCCCAAAATGAAAAACTGTTTTTT | CASREGGAQNEKLFF
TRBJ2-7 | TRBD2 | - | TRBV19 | TGTGCCAGTAAGATTAGCGGGAGGGAACGGGACGAGCAGTACTTC | CASKISGRERDEQYF
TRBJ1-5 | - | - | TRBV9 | TGTGCCAGCAGCGTAGCCGGAGGGCAGGGCCAGCCCCAGCATTTT | CASSVAGGQGQPQHF
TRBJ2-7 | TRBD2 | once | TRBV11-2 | TGTGCCAGCAGCTTTTTCCGGACTAGCGGGAGGACCTACGAGCAGTACTTC | CASSFFRTSGRTYEQYF
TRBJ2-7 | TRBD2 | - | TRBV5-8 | TGTGCCAGCTCGGGGGGGGCCCGGTCCTACGAGCAGTACTTC | CASSGGARSYEQYF
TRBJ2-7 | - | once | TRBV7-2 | TGTGCCAGCAGCCCAGCGGAGGGTTCTGGCTACGAGCAGTACTTC | CASSPAEGSGYEQYF
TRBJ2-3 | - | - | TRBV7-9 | TGTGCCAGCAGCTTAGCACGCATAGGAGGGACAGATACGCAGTATTTT | CASSLARIGGTDTQYF
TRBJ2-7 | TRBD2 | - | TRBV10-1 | TGCGCCAGCAGTGCCGTCGTGGGGCTAGCGGGTTACGAGCAGTACTTC | CASSAVVGLAGYEQYF
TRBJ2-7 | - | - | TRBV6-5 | TGTGCCAGCAGTCCTGGGACGGTCACCTACGAGCAGTACTTC | CASSPGTVTYEQYF
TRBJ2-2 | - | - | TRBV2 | TGTGCCAGCAGTGTGCAAGGGATGGCCAACACCGGGGAGCTGTTTTTT | CASSVQGMANTGELFF
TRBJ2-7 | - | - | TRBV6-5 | TGTGCCAGCAGTTACGCGGGGGCAAAAACCTACGAGCAGTACTTC | CASSYAGAKTYEQYF
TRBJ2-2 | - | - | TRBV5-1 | TGCGCCAGCAGCCCCCAGGACTTCTCGACTGGGGAGCTGTTTTTT | CASSPQDFSTGELFF
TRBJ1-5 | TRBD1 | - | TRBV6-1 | TGTGCCAGCAGTGTAGGACAGGACAATCAGCCCCAGCATTTT | CASSVGQDNQPQHF
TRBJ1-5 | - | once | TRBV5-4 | TGTGCCAGCAGCTTACAGGGAAGTCAGCCCCAGCATTTT | CASSLQGSQPQHF
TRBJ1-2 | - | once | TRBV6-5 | TGTGCCAGCAGCTCACGGGGATCGGCGGATGGCTACACCTTC | CASSSRGSADGYTF
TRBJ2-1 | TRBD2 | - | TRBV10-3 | TGTGCCCTCGCAGGATCTAGCGGGAGATCCTACAATGAGCAGTTCTTC | CALAGSSGRSYNEQFF
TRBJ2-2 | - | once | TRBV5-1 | TGCGCCAGCAGCTTGGCAGGGTATTCCGGGGAGCTGTTTTTT | CASSLAGYSGELFF
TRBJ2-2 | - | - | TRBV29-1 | TGCAGCGTTGAGCCTGGGAACACCGGGGAGCTGTTTTTT | CSVEPGNTGELFF
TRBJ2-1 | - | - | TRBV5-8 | TGTGCCAGCAGCTTTATTATATACAATGAGCAGTTCTTC | CASSFIIYNEQFF
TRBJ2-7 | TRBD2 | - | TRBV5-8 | TGTGCCAGCAGCTTGGCCGGGACTAGCTACGAGCAGTACTTC | CASSLAGTSYEQYF
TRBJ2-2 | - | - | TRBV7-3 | TGTGCCAGCAGCTTAAAGGAGCGTAGGCGAGGCACCGGGGAGCTGTTTTTT | CASSLKERRRGTGELFF
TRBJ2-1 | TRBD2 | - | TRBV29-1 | TGCACCCTTCGGGCTAGCGGGAGCTATGAGCAGTTCTTC | CTLRASGSYEQFF
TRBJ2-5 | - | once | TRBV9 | TGTGCCAGCAGCGTAGGGACTGGAACTGGGGAGACCCAGTACTTC | CASSVGTGTGETQYF
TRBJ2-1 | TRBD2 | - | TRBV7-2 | TGTGCCAGCAGCTTAGAGTCACTAGCGGGAGTAGTAGATGAGCAGTTCTTC | CASSLESLAGVVDEQFF
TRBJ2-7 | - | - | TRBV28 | TGTGCCGCCGGTGGGGGCGCTTACTACGAGCAGTACTTC | CAAGGGAYYEQYF
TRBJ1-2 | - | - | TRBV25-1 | TGTGCCAGCAGTGAAAATCCAGGGAATGGTGGCTACACCTTC | CASSENPGNGGYTF
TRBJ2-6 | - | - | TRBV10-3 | TGTGCCATCAGTGAGTTGAGAACGGTCCTCTCTGGGGCCAACGTCCTGACTTTC | CAISELRTVLSGANVLTF
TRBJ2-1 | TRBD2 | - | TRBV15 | TGTGCCACCAGCAGAGACAAATCTGTCCCGGGACTAGCGGGGAACGGCCATGAGCAGTTCTTC | CATSRDKSVPGLAGNGHEQFF
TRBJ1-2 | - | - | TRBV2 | TGTGCCAGCACCGGCGTCACAAGACGGGGCCCCGACACCTTC | CASTGVTRRGPDTF
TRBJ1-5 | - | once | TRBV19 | TGTGCCAGTAGTATAGTCGCGGGAGGGACCAATCAGCCCCAGCATTTT | CASSIVAGGTNQPQHF
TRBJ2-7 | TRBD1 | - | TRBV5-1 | TGCGCCAGCAGCTCTACAGGGGAACCCTACGAGCAGTACTTC | CASSSTGEPYEQYF
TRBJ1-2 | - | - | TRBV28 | TGTGCCAGCTCGACGGACGGTCTTACTAACTATGGCTACACCTTC | CASSTDGLTNYGYTF
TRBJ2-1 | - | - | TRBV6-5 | TGTGCCAGCAGTTACTCGATTATCAGGGGCAATGAGCAGTTCTTC | CASSYSIIRGNEQFF
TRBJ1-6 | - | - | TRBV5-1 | TGCGCCAGCACCCCGGGGGGCATCTTCTCCTATAATTCACCCCTCCACTTT | CASTPGGIFSYNSPLHF
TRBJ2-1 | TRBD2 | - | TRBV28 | TGTGCCAGCAGACTAACTAGCGGGAGGTGGATTGAGCAGTTCTTC | CASRLTSGRWIEQFF
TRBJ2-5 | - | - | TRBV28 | TGTGCCAGCAGTCGACAGGGAGGGCAAGAGACCCAGTACTTC | CASSRQGGQETQYF
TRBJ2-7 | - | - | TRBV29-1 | TGCAGCGTTACTGGACAGACCTACGAGCAGTACTTC | CSVTGQTYEQYF
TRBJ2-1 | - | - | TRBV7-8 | TGTGCCAGCGGTGTTGAGCAGTTCTTC | CASGVEQFF
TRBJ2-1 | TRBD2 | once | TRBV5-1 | TGCGCCAGCAGCTTGTCGGTACTAGCGGGAGACAATGAGCAGTTCTTC | CASSLSVLAGDNEQFF
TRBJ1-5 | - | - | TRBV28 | TGTGCCAGCAGTGCGTACTCAGAGTTTGGTCAGCCCCAGCATTTT | CASSAYSEFGQPQHF
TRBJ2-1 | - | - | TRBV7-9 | TGTGCCAGCAGCCTAATCTGGCCTCTACAATACTACAATGAGCAGTTCTTC | CASSLIWPLQYYNEQFF
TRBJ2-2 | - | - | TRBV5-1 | TGCGCCAGCAGCTTACAAGACACCGGGGAGCTGTTTTTT | CASSLQDTGELFF
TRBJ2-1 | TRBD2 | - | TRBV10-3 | TGTGCCATCAGTGAGTCCGGACTAGCGGAAGCCAATGAGCAGTTCTTC | CAISESGLAEANEQFF
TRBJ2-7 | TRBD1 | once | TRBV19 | TGTGCCAGTAGTATCCTCGCAGGGGGAAACCAGTACTTC | CASSILAGGNQYF
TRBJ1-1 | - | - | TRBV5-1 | TGCGCCAGCAGCTCGAGACAACTGAACACTGAAGCTTTCTTT | CASSSRQLNTEAFF
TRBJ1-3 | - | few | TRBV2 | TGTGCCAGACGGACAGCCTCTGGAAACACCATATATTTT | CARRTASGNTIYF
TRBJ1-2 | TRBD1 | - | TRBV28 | TGTGCCAGCAGTGCCTCCGGGACAGGGGGCGAACAGGACTATGGCTACACCTTC | CASSASGTGGEQDYGYTF
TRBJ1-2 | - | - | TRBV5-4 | TGTGCCAGCAGCTTCTTTGGGCAGGTCGGTGGCTACACCTTC | CASSFFGQVGGYTF
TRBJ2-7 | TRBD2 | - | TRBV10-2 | TGCGCCAGCAGTGGCCCGGGAGGGTTCGGGTACGAGCAGTACTTC | CASSGPGGFGYEQYF
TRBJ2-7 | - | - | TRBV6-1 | TGTGCCAGCAGTGATATAGCTCTCGAGCAGTACTTC | CASSDIALEQYF
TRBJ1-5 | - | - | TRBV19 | TGTGCCAGTACCGAGGGGGTGGGTTCAGAGCCCCAGCATTTT | CASTEGVGSEPQHF
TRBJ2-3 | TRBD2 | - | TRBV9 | TGTGCCAGCAGCGTAGACCAGCGGGAGGCCGTGGATACGCAGTATTTT | CASSVDQREAVDTQYF
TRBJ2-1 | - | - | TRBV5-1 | TGCGCCAGCAGCTTGGTAAGCCTAAGCAATGAGCAGTTCTTC | CASSLVSLSNEQFF
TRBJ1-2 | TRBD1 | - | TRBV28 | TGTGCCAGCAGTGCCCAAGGGACAGGGGATTATGGCTACACCTTC | CASSAQGTGDYGYTF
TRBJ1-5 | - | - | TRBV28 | TGTGCCAGCAGTTTCAAGTATAGCAATCAGCCCCAGCATTTT | CASSFKYSNQPQHF